What follows are 8 T cell receptor beta chains derived from one specimen sequenced in a study of blood T cell repertoires in COVID-19. Profiling relied on immunoSEQ multiplex PCR, and the TCRdb table lists in-frame clones only, not all of them. The sample gives roughly 250,000 clones, 70% to 90% of which show up once; over 2% is in the top ten. Sequences were obtained from peripheral blood. These receptors all come from a woman between 50 and 59 years old with acute or convalescent COVID-19.

The chain carries TRBV6-7 and TRBJ1-1, with D possibly matching TRBD1 (5 bases). TRBV6-7 is an ORF for which the function is uncertain. The V and J ends lost 6 bases and 3 bases respectively, with 5 bases between them. The CDR3 length is 11 residues. The CDR3 coding sequence is TGTGCCAGCAGCAGGGACACTGAAGCTTTCTTT. Its translation is CASSRDTEAFF.

This sequence joins TRBV18 and TRBJ1-5; possibly TRBD1 for D (5 bases). Trimming stripped 1 base from V and 4 bases from J, with 14 bases between. The CDR3 is 16 amino acids. The germline V gene encodes CDR1 KGHSH and CDR2 LQKENI. The CDR3 DNA reads as TGTGCCAGCTCACCACAGGGGCCAGGTAATAATCAGCCCCAGCATTTT. Its translation is CASSPQGPGNNQPQHF.

The chain employs TRBV29-1 and TRBJ2-1, with TRBD2 identical over 10 bases. V was pared by 5 bases and J by 9 bases, with 10 bases of the junction left unmatched. The CDR3 sequence is 14 residues long. Germline CDR1 is SQVTM and CDR2 is ANQGSEA. The CDR3 DNA is TGCAGCGTTCGGCCTAGCGGGAGTAGCGGTGAGCAGTTCTTC. Translation: CSVRPSGSSGEQFF.

This clone appeared once. This chain uses TRBV7-9 with TRBJ1-1; 7 bases align to TRBD1. Germline values: CDR1 SEHNR, CDR2 FQNEAQ (reference sequence). There are 15 residues in the CDR3. Trimming cost V 5 bases and J 6 bases; bases outside gene matches: 12. Written as DNA, the CDR3 is TGTGCCAGCAGCCCCCTCTCCGTGACAGGGCCTGAAGCTTTCTTT. Its protein product is CASSPLSVTGPEAFF. Drawing the rest from reference TRBV7-9 and TRBJ1-1, the complete variable domain is DTGVSQNPRHKITKRGQNVTFRCDPISEHNRLYWYRQTLGQGPEFLTYFQNEAQLEKSRLLSDRFSAERPKGSFSTLEIQRTEQGDSAMYLCASSPLSVTGPEAFFGQGTRLTVV.

The gene calls are TRBV11-3 and TRBJ2-6, with D hard to call. Germline lookup yields CDR1 SGHNT and CDR2 YENEEA. V lost 10 bases, J lost 4 bases, and 8 bases lay in between. The CDR3 consists of 12 residues. CDR3 sequence (DNA): TGTGCCACCGCGGCCGGGGCCAACGTCCTGACTTTC. Translated: CATAAGANVLTF.

The chain carries TRBV2 and TRBJ1-5; possible D gene TRBD1, 6 bases. The CDR3 is 15 residues long. Germline V lookup: CDR1 SNHLY, CDR2 FYNNEI. V lost 6 bases to trimming and J lost 1 base, with 13 bases between them. The CDR3 DNA is TGTGCCAGCAGGGGCGGACAGAACAGCAATCAGCCCCAGCATTTT. Its protein is CASRGGQNSNQPQHF.

On this clone itself: The same CDR3 arises from other DNA sequences in this sample as well. This rearrangement joins TRBV5-1 to TRBJ1-4; 8 bases align to TRBD1. The CDR3 contains 14 residues. Trimming cost V 4 bases and J 5 bases; bases outside gene matches: 4. Looked up from germline, CDR1 is SGHRS and CDR2 is YFSETQ. The CDR3 DNA is TGCGCCAGCAGCCCGGACAGGGTAAATGAAAAACTGTTTTTT. It translates to CASSPDRVNEKLFF.

In this sample, this clone turned up a few times. V gene TRBV2 combines with J gene TRBJ2-7; tentative D call: TRBD1 (5 bases). The CDR3 sequence is 12 residues long. Deletions cut 4 bases from V and 5 bases from J, with 9 bases between. The germline V gene has CDR1 SNHLY and CDR2 FYNNEI. CDR3 amino acids: CASSVLRDEQYF. The CDR3 nucleotides read TGTGCCAGCAGTGTCCTCAGGGACGAGCAGTACTTC. Complete variable domain (other parts from reference TRBV2 and TRBJ2-7): EPEVTQTPSHQVTQMGQEVILRCVPISNHLYFYWYRQILGQKVEFLVSFYNNEISEKSEIFDDQFSVERPDGSNFTLKIRSTKLEDSAMYFCASSVLRDEQYFGPGTRLTVT.